These 3 T cell receptor beta chains share one sample of origin, sequenced in a study of human T cells and chemical hapten exposure. TCRdb reprocessed the RACE reads with MiXCR, giving one entry per CDR3 protein. The sample has just over 80,000 distinct CDR3 sequences; around 10% are singletons. This sample's time point: patch test 1, 2 weeks after DPC sensitization. Treatment of the sample: therapeutic diphenylcyclopropenone sensitization with weekly scalp DPC. The input for sequencing was whole blood, taken in connection with sensitization to the hapten diphenylcyclopropenone (DPC). The receptors originated from a woman aged 45-65 years with alopecia areata. Some clones in this sample may be carry-over from other donors' samples.

This chain joins TRBV18 and TRBJ2-2; D call uncertain. This CDR3 is built from 16 residues. Trimming stripped 1 base from V and 4 bases from J, with 13 bases between. CDR1 is KGHSH, CDR2 LQKENI, per germline. CDR3 residues: CASSPQSSVSTGELFF. In nucleotides, the CDR3 is TGTGCCAGCTCACCACAGTCAAGCGTTAGCACCGGGGAGCTGTTTTTT.

The CDR3 DNA reads as TGTGCCAGCAGCCCACAGGCACTCGGGGAAGCTTTCTTT. Protein sequence: CASSPQALGEAFF. The chain links TRBV14 to TRBJ1-1; a possible D gene is TRBD1 (5 bases). The CDR3 consists of 13 residues. Germline V gene data show CDR1 as SGHDN and CDR2 as FVKESK. Trimming cost V 4 bases and J 8 bases, with 14 bases left between them.

V usage is TRBV29-1 and J usage is TRBJ1-4; 11 bases fit TRBD1. Per germline, CDR1 SQVTM and CDR2 ANQGSEA. The CDR3 sequence is 13 residues long. V was clipped by 7 bases and J by 8 bases; unmatched bases: 6. CDR3 region: CSAWDRGNEKLFF. CDR3 coding DNA: TGCAGCGCCTGGGACAGGGGGAACGAAAAACTGTTTTTT. Filled out from reference TRBV29-1 and TRBJ1-4, the complete variable domain reads SAVISQKPSRDICQRGTSLTIQCQVDSQVTMMFWYRQQPGQSLTLIATANQGSEATYESGFVIDKFPISRPNLTFSTLTVSNMSPEDSSIYLCSAWDRGNEKLFFGSGTQLSVL.